This TCR beta chain is drawn from a study of human T cells and chemical hapten exposure. Study-level information: Patients, largely female, had alopecia areata, totalis or universalis.

The time point denotes: patch test 3, about 24 weeks after DPC sensitization. This sample's treatment: therapeutic diphenylcyclopropenone sensitization with weekly scalp DPC. Donors, patients with alopecia ranging from 18 to 70 years old and judged suitable for DPC, provided samples. Total RNA was extracted from unfractionated whole blood. Using its own MiXCR run on the RACE reads, TCRdb lists one record per CDR3 protein. The table includes 150,000 to 200,000 distinct CDR3 sequences, about a quarter detected once. The TCR sequence derives from a woman aged 18-29 years with alopecia areata. Some clones in this sample may be carry-over from other donors' samples. Sequencing used whole blood, obtained in connection with sensitization to the hapten diphenylcyclopropenone (DPC).

Written as DNA, the CDR3 is TGTGCCAGCAGCCCCCGACAGCGTCCCTACGAGCAGTACTTC. It codes for CASSPRQRPYEQYF. The chain has TRBV7-9 and TRBJ2-7; D is possibly TRBD1 (5 bases). CDR3 length equals 14 residues. V lost 5 bases to trimming and J lost 2 bases, with 13 bases between them. Germline CDR1 SEHNR, CDR2 FQNEAQ (reference sequence). The full variable domain, its missing parts supplied by reference TRBV7-9 and TRBJ2-7, is DTGVSQNPRHKITKRGQNVTFRCDPISEHNRLYWYRQTLGQGPEFLTYFQNEAQLEKSRLLSDRFSAERPKGSFSTLEIQRTEQGDSAMYLCASSPRQRPYEQYFGPGTRLTVT.